Included here is one TCR beta chain sequence, with context. The antigen remains undetermined. Sequencing used immunoSEQ multiplex PCR; TCRdb keeps in-frame clones, though not all of them. The table has about 59,000 clones, more than 65% seen once. The CDR3 sequence is 13 residues long. The germline V gene encodes CDR1 KGHDR and CDR2 SFDVKD. Trimming left V 3 bases short and J 3 bases short, with 5 bases between. The entry originates in a study of T cell responses to AZD1222 COVID-19 vaccine. Study findings and constraints: The study reported that nearly half of spike-specific TCRs target unmutated variant regions. Only 5 or 6 individuals given AZD1222 were seropositive at baseline.

The input for sequencing was peripheral blood, taken on day 0 of AZD1222 vaccination. V usage is TRBV24-1 and J usage is TRBJ1-3; D uncertain. The TCR sequence derives from an adult in good health. CDR3 sequence: CATSDEGGNTIYF. The CDR3 DNA follows: TGTGCCACCAGTGATGAGGGTGGAAACACCATATATTTT.